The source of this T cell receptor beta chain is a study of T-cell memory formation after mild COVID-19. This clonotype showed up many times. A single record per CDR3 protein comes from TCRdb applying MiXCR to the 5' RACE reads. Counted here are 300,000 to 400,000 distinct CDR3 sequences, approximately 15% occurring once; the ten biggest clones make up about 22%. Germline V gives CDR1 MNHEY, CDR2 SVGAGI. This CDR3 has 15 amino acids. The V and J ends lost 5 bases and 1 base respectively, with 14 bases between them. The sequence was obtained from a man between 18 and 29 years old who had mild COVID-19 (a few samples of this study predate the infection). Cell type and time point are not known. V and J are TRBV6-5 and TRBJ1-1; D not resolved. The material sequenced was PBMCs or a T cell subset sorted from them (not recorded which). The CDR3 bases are TGTGCCAGCAGTAGAAGGAGTCGGGGGAACACTGAAGCTTTCTTT. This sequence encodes CASSRRSRGNTEAFF.